This TCR beta chain was retrieved from a study of T cell changes during pregnancy in multiple sclerosis. Some clones are missing from TCRdb's copy, which holds only in-frame ones; the method was immunoSEQ multiplex PCR. The data hold approximately 36,000 clones, with more than 70% observed a single time. Looked up from germline, CDR1 is SEHNR and CDR2 is FQNEAQ (reference sequence). CDR3 size: 13 residues. The ends lost 0 bases at V and 13 bases at J; junction bases unmatched: 9. V is TRBV7-9 and J is TRBJ2-7; 7 nucleotides align to TRBD1. This TCR was recovered from a female donor with multiple sclerosis, enrolled in a pregnancy study. Sample: CD8+ T cells from peripheral blood mononuclear cells, taken in the third trimester of pregnancy. The CDR3 DNA follows: TGTGCCAGCAGCTTAGCTGGAGACAGGGCAGCCTACTTC. Its translation: CASSLAGDRAAYF. The full variable domain, rest sourced from reference TRBV7-9 and TRBJ2-7, is DTGVSQNPRHKITKRGQNVTFRCDPISEHNRLYWYRQTLGQGPEFLTYFQNEAQLEKSRLLSDRFSAERPKGSFSTLEIQRTEQGDSAMYLCASSLAGDRAAYFGPGTRLTVT.